The entry that follows covers one T cell receptor beta chain sequence. This record comes from a study of shared clonotypes between healthy human individuals. The CDR3 is made up of 13 amino acids. V trimming: 6 bases; J trimming: 6 bases; junction bases outside the gene matches: 6. CDR1 is MNHEY, CDR2 SVGAGI, per germline. In the original processing: Junction-only sequences without quality scores came from ImmunoSEQ, so filtering differed. The table came from immunoSEQ multiplex PCR; TCRdb's copy has only in-frame clones and leaves some out. That table supplies the V and J calls and clone size; D and trimming were determined from the DNA. This repertoire shows some 500,000 clones, more than 95% found once; its top ten account for 0.05% to 0.08%. Negatively enriched CD4+ T cells were divided by CD45RA into naive and memory.

The sequenced material came from naive CD4+ T cells sorted from blood. Described subset: CD45RA+ positively selected. The clonotype was recovered from a woman aged 25-40 years in good health. The chain couples TRBV6-5 to TRBJ1-2; TRBD1 matches 8 bases. For the CDR3, the DNA is TGTGCCAGCAGGCCGGACAGGGAAAATGGCTACACCTTC. Protein: CASRPDRENGYTF.